These 30 T cell receptor beta chains originate from one sample sequenced in a study of cytomegalovirus exposure and HLA in healthy donors. The PCR used 60 Vbeta and 13 Jbeta primers. Generated by immunoSEQ multiplex PCR, the TCRdb table keeps only in-frame clones and is missing some. This sample carries 150,000 to 250,000 clones, with 0.7% to 0.8% going to the ten biggest clones. Sample: PBMCs. Source of these receptors: a boy between 10 and 17 years old in good health and CMV-seronegative.

The rearrangement links TRBV15 to TRBJ2-1, with D perhaps matching TRBD1 (5 bases). V was pared by 0 bases and J by 4 bases, with 7 bases between. CDR3 length: 14 amino acids. Germline loops: CDR1 LNHNV, CDR2 YYDKDF (reference sequence). In DNA, the CDR3 is TGTGCCACCAGCAGAGAGGCAGGGTACAATGAGCAGTTCTTC. Translated: CATSREAGYNEQFF.

This chain links TRBV30 with TRBJ1-1; perhaps TRBD1 as D (5 bases). Trimming left V 3 bases short and J 3 bases short, with 14 bases between. Germline CDR1 is GTSNPN and CDR2 is SVGIG (reference sequence). The CDR3 is 14 amino acids. CDR3 sequence reads: CAWRGAGMYTEAFF. The CDR3 DNA sequence: TGTGCCTGGAGAGGGGCAGGGATGTACACTGAAGCTTTCTTT.

The genes are TRBV5-5 and TRBJ2-5, with TRBD2 matching over 7 bases. CDR1 and CDR2 from the germline V gene are SGHKS and YYEKEE (reference sequence). V lost 0 bases, J lost 2 bases, and 7 bases stayed unmatched. CDR3 length equals 16 residues. This CDR3 reads CASSLAASGGQETQYF. CDR3 bases: TGTGCCAGCAGCTTGGCCGCGTCGGGGGGACAAGAGACCCAGTACTTC. Using reference TRBV5-5 and TRBJ2-5 for the parts outside the CDR3, the full variable domain is DAGVTQSPTHLIKTRGQQVTLRCSPISGHKSVSWYQQVLGQGPQFIFQYYEKEERGRGNFPDRFSARQFPNYSSELNVNALLLGDSALYLCASSLAASGGQETQYFGPGTRLLVL.

This rearrangement joins TRBV29-1 to TRBJ1-1; 8 bases align to TRBD1. V dropped 7 bases and J dropped 3; count of bases not matched to a gene: 7. Germline values: CDR1 SQVTM, CDR2 ANQGSEA. This CDR3 has 13 amino acids. The CDR3 DNA sequence: TGCAGCGGGAGTGGACAGGGACACACTGAAGCTTTCTTT. Protein: CSGSGQGHTEAFF.

The chain uses TRBV7-2 and TRBJ2-5; 7 positions match TRBD1. In germline, CDR1 is SGHTA, CDR2 FQGNSA. CDR3 size: 15 residues. The V segment lost 4 bases and the J segment 5 bases; nucleotides outside the gene matches: 10. CDR3 nucleotide sequence: TGTGCCAGCAGCTCTTCTTGGGACAGCAGGGAGACCCAGTACTTC. Residues: CASSSSWDSRETQYF. The full variable domain, its missing parts supplied by reference TRBV7-2 and TRBJ2-5, is GAGVSQSPSNKVTEKGKDVELRCDPISGHTALYWYRQSLGQGLEFLIYFQGNSAPDKSGLPSDRFSAERTGGSVSTLTIQRTQQEDSAVYLCASSSSWDSRETQYFGPGTRLLVL.

V gene TRBV6-6 combines with J gene TRBJ2-4; 8 bases are a match to TRBD1. The germline V gene encodes CDR1 MNHNY and CDR2 SVGAGI (reference sequence). J lost 4 bases, V lost 4 bases, and 6 bases had no gene match. The CDR3 consists of 15 residues. Written as DNA, the CDR3 is TGTGCCAGCAGTTTGCCCGGACAGGGAAAAAACATTCAGTACTTC. This translates into CASSLPGQGKNIQYF.

The chain uses TRBV27 and TRBJ1-1; possibly TRBD1 for D (6 bases). CDR3 length: 15 amino acids. Germline assignment: CDR1 MNHEY and CDR2 SMNVEV (reference sequence). With 2 bases removed from V and 1 base from J, the gap between germline ends came to 11 bases. The CDR3 DNA reads TGTGCCAGCAGTTTAGGGGGGGGCGGGAACACTGAAGCTTTCTTT. Encoded protein: CASSLGGGGNTEAFF.

V gene TRBV5-1 combines with J gene TRBJ2-2; TRBD2 matches 10 bases. Losses at the gene ends were 0 bases for V and 0 bases for J; bases not matched to a gene: 5. The CDR3 totals 18 residues. CDR1 and CDR2 from the germline V gene are SGHRS and YFSETQ. The CDR3 here is CASSLVVAGGTNTGELFF. The CDR3 bases are TGCGCCAGCAGCTTGGTAGTAGCGGGGGGTACGAACACCGGGGAGCTGTTTTTT.

The chain joins TRBV4-1 to TRBJ2-1, with TRBD1 matching 9 bases. Trimming took 3 bases from V and 2 from J; bases not matched to a gene: 8. Germline CDR1 reads MGHRA; CDR2 reads YSYEKL. This CDR3 region has 17 residues. The CDR3 DNA reads TGCGCCAGCAGCCAGACAGGGGGGACAGGAACCTACAATGAGCAGTTCTTC. Translated, it gives CASSQTGGTGTYNEQFF.

The V and J genes are TRBV11-2 and TRBJ2-1; the D gene is possibly TRBD2 (7 bases). V was pared by 7 bases and J by 0 bases, with 16 bases between. Per germline, CDR1 SGHAT and CDR2 FQNNGV. This CDR3 contains 16 residues. The CDR3 protein is CASKGLADSSYNEQFF. The DNA of the CDR3 is TGTGCCAGCAAAGGGCTAGCGGACAGCTCCTACAATGAGCAGTTCTTC.

The V gene is TRBV5-1, the J gene TRBJ1-2; TRBD1 might be the D (6 bases). The CDR3 covers 13 residues. CDR1 is SGHRS, CDR2 YFSETQ, per germline. V was shortened by 8 bases and J by 0 bases, with 11 bases between the two germline ends. DNA of the CDR3: TGCGCCAGGGAGACAGGTCCTAACTATGGCTACACCTTC. Translation gives CARETGPNYGYTF.

The rearrangement uses TRBV7-9 and TRBJ2-1; 15 nucleotides line up with TRBD2. V shed 5 bases and J 8 bases; nucleotides not matched to a gene: 10. CDR1 SEHNR and CDR2 FQNEAQ come from the germline V gene (reference sequence). The CDR3 sequence is 17 residues long. In nucleotides, the CDR3 is TGTGCCAGCAGCGCCGGACTAGCGGGGGGGCCTATGGATGAGCAGTTCTTC. It specifies CASSAGLAGGPMDEQFF.

The chain combines TRBV6-4 with TRBJ2-7; possibly TRBD1 for D (5 bases). The CDR3 contains 11 residues. Trimming shortened V by 8 bases and J by 5 bases, and 10 bases separated the two germline ends. Per germline, CDR1 MRHNA and CDR2 SNTAGT. CDR3 in amino acids: CASEGEDEQYF. In DNA form, the CDR3 reads TGTGCCAGCGAAGGGGAAGACGAGCAGTACTTC.

The chain has TRBV28 and TRBJ2-3; maybe TRBD2 (7 bases). Per germline, CDR1 MDHEN and CDR2 SYDVKM. V was trimmed by 4 bases and J by 0 bases, leaving 23 bases between them. CDR3 length: 19 amino acids. DNA for the CDR3: TGTGCCAGCAGTTCACTCCCCGCGGGGGCCCACCCTAGCACAGATACGCAGTATTTT. Protein sequence: CASSSLPAGAHPSTDTQYF.

V gene TRBV7-9 combines with J gene TRBJ1-6, with no clear D. The ends were cut back, 5 bases at V and 0 bases at J, with 8 bases in the middle. This CDR3 has 15 residues. Germline V CDR1 and CDR2: SEHNR, FQNEAQ (reference sequence). The CDR3 here is CASSRGSSYNSPLHF. CDR3 bases: TGTGCCAGCAGCCGAGGGAGCTCCTATAATTCACCCCTCCACTTT.

This chain uses TRBV10-3 with TRBJ1-2; possibly TRBD1 for D (6 bases). CDR3 size: 13 residues. Germline-derived CDR1 and CDR2 are ENHRY and SYGVKD. With 6 bases removed from V and 0 bases from J, the gap between germline ends came to 8 bases. The CDR3 region has the DNA TGTGCCATCAGACAGGGTTCTAACTATGGCTACACCTTC. Encoded protein: CAIRQGSNYGYTF.

The genes are TRBV14 and TRBJ2-5, with D tentatively TRBD1 (6 bases). Near its end, the DNA agrees better with TRBJ2-7, so the J call may be wrong. This CDR3 comprises 13 residues. Germline V gene lookup returns CDR1 SGHDN and CDR2 FVKESK. CDR3 amino acids: CASSQRGIYEQYF. The CDR3 DNA reads TGTGCCAGCAGCCAAAGGGGGATCTACGAGCAGTACTTC.

J is TRBJ2-3 and V is TRBV27; 8 bases match TRBD2. With V trimmed by 8 bases and J by 2 bases, 9 bases remained unmatched. The CDR3 totals 15 residues. Per germline, CDR1 MNHEY and CDR2 SMNVEV (reference sequence). DNA for the CDR3: TGTGCCAGCGGCGACCCGGGGGGGTTCACAGATACGCAGTATTTT. It yields the protein CASGDPGGFTDTQYF.

The chain joins TRBV19 to TRBJ2-1; TRBD2 is a possible D gene (7 bases). The CDR3 length is 14 residues. Trimming cost V 9 bases and J 2 bases, with 14 bases left between them. Germline V lookup: CDR1 LNHDA, CDR2 SQIVND (reference sequence). CDR3 sequence (DNA): TGTGCCAGCAGGGGAGGGGAAGCCTACAATGAGCAGTTCTTC. This gives the protein CASRGGEAYNEQFF. Looking up the rest from reference TRBV19 and TRBJ2-1 gives the full variable domain: DGGITQSPKYLFRKEGQNVTLSCEQNLNHDAMYWYRQDPGQGLRLIYYSQIVNDFQKGDIAEGYSVSREKKESFPLTVTSAQKNPTAFYLCASRGGEAYNEQFFGPGTRLTVL.

The chain carries TRBV2 and TRBJ2-2; 8 bases agree with TRBD1. Germline trimming cut 6 bases from V and 3 bases from J; bases unmatched to any gene: 6. Germline V gene lookup returns CDR1 SNHLY and CDR2 FYNNEI. There are 15 residues in the CDR3. The CDR3 is CASSRDRRYTGELFF. DNA for the CDR3: TGTGCCAGCAGCAGGGACAGGAGATACACCGGGGAGCTGTTTTTT.

The V and J genes are TRBV5-1 and TRBJ2-3; 13 nucleotides match TRBD2. Germline V gene lookup returns CDR1 SGHRS and CDR2 YFSETQ. The V and J ends lost 4 bases and 0 bases, in that order; junction bases with no gene match: 8. The CDR3 is made up of 18 amino acids. Written as DNA, the CDR3 is TGCGCCAGCAGCCAACGGACTAGCGGGGGCCTAAGCACAGATACGCAGTATTTT. It is translated as CASSQRTSGGLSTDTQYF.

The rearrangement links TRBV19 to TRBJ2-1, with 7 bases that match TRBD2. Germline V gene data show CDR1 as LNHDA and CDR2 as SQIVND (reference sequence). This CDR3 comprises 16 residues. V trimming: 5 bases; J trimming: 3 bases; junction bases outside the gene matches: 10. The CDR3 loop reads CASSLKGRGVYNEQFF. The DNA for the CDR3 is TGTGCCAGTAGTCTGAAAGGTCGGGGGGTCTACAATGAGCAGTTCTTC.

The chain recombines TRBV19 with TRBJ2-1; D perhaps matches TRBD2 (5 bases). V lost 9 bases and J lost 6, with 18 bases in between. The length of the CDR3 is 14 residues. The germline V gene has CDR1 LNHDA and CDR2 SQIVND (reference sequence). This CDR3 is CASTADRNANEQFF. The CDR3 DNA sequence: TGTGCCAGCACAGCGGACCGAAACGCCAATGAGCAGTTCTTC.

This chain links TRBV5-1 with TRBJ2-7, with 8 bases identical to TRBD1. The CDR3 spans 15 residues. CDR1 SGHRS and CDR2 YFSETQ come from the germline V gene. V lost 0 bases to trimming and J lost 2 bases; unmatched junction nucleotides: 4. This CDR3 is CASSLGQGTTYEQYF. CDR3 in DNA: TGCGCCAGCAGCTTGGGACAGGGGACGACCTACGAGCAGTACTTC.

The chain recombines TRBV19 with TRBJ2-5, with D maybe TRBD2 (7 bases). Germline-derived CDR1 and CDR2 are LNHDA and SQIVND (reference sequence). This CDR3 is 17 amino acids long. V shed 3 bases and J shed 4 bases, with 21 bases lying between them. The CDR3 loop reads CASSMKGGASWRETQYF. DNA of the CDR3: TGTGCCAGTAGTATGAAGGGGGGGGCTTCTTGGAGAGAGACCCAGTACTTC.

Concerning this clone itself: Other nucleotide sequences from this sample produce the same CDR3. The chain joins TRBV18 to TRBJ1-1; possibly TRBD1 for D (6 bases). CDR1 KGHSH and CDR2 LQKENI come from the germline V gene. V lost 1 base to trimming and J lost 0 bases, with 6 bases between them. The CDR3 length is 14 residues. For the CDR3, the DNA is TGTGCCAGCTCACCACAGGGGGTGAACACTGAAGCTTTCTTT. This codes for CASSPQGVNTEAFF.

The J gene is TRBJ2-2, the V gene TRBV6-5; 9 positions match TRBD1. J gave up 2 bases and V 4 bases, and 2 bases lay outside the gene matches. This CDR3 region has 15 residues. The germline gives CDR1 MNHEY, CDR2 SVGAGI. The CDR3: CASSSDRGNTGELFF. The CDR3 DNA reads as TGTGCCAGCAGTTCGGACAGGGGCAACACCGGGGAGCTGTTTTTT.

J is TRBJ1-3 and V is TRBV5-5; D remains unclear. From germline, CDR1 is SGHKS and CDR2 YYEKEE (reference sequence). V shed 1 base and J shed 0 bases, with 8 bases lying between them. This CDR3 contains 15 residues. CDR3 loop: CASSLLGVSGNTIYF. The CDR3 region has the DNA TGTGCCAGCAGCTTGCTCGGGGTCTCTGGAAACACCATATATTTT. Supplemented by reference TRBV5-5 and TRBJ1-3, the full variable domain reads DAGVTQSPTHLIKTRGQQVTLRCSPISGHKSVSWYQQVLGQGPQFIFQYYEKEERGRGNFPDRFSARQFPNYSSELNVNALLLGDSALYLCASSLLGVSGNTIYFGEGSWLTVV.

V is TRBV7-2 and J is TRBJ1-5; D is unresolved. V was cut by 2 bases and J by 0 bases, with 8 bases left in between. The germline gives CDR1 SGHTA, CDR2 FQGNSA. This CDR3 is built from 15 residues. The DNA for the CDR3 is TGTGCCAGCAGCTTACGAGGGCTTAGCAATCAGCCCCAGCATTTT. Translated, it gives CASSLRGLSNQPQHF.

The V call is TRBV11-2, the J call TRBJ1-2, with TRBD1 matching 7 bases. With 5 bases clipped from V and 8 bases from J, the junction kept 5 bases outside the gene matches. The V gene's germline CDR1 is SGHAT and CDR2 FQNNGV. The CDR3 has 12 residues. CDR3 coding DNA: TGTGCCAGCAGCGTAGGACAGGCGGGCTACACCTTC. Its protein is CASSVGQAGYTF. Filled out from reference TRBV11-2 and TRBJ1-2, the complete variable domain reads EAGVAQSPRYKIIEKRQSVAFWCNPISGHATLYWYQQILGQGPKLLIQFQNNGVVDDSQLPKDRFSAERLKGVDSTLKIQPAKLEDSAVYLCASSVGQAGYTFGSGTRLTVV.